This note documents a single TCR beta chain sequence. The antigen remains undetermined. An end of the junction differs from the germline gene, which may be a read error. Patients affected by ophthalmopathy presented a Clinical Activity Score of at least 3, a NOSPECS grade of at least 4, and disease duration below 3 months. The TCR beta CDR3 regions underwent amplification using RNA transcripts as the source. HTBI primers were employed in a first-round RT-PCR of the TCR CDR3. TCRdb redid the calling of the multiplex PCR reads with MiXCR, one entry per CDR3 protein. The data contain about 350,000 distinct CDR3 sequences, around 18% of them singletons. The data belong to a study of T cells in Graves' hyperthyroidism and ophthalmopathy. Study observations and caveats: From stable hyperthyroidism, ophthalmopathy was set apart by a 13 V-J model. Among clonotypes expanded in thyroid above 0.001, most were also found in blood.

The CDR3 is 16 amino acids. The germline gives CDR1 DFQATT, CDR2 SNEGSKA (reference sequence). The genes are TRBV20-1 and TRBJ1-5; possible D gene TRBD1, 6 bases. The source material was blood. This TCR was recovered from a woman in her 40s with Graves' ophthalmopathy. The CDR3, as DNA: TGCAGTGCTGAGGGAGGACAGAGAAACCTCAATCAGCCCCATCATTTT. This codes for CSAEGGQRNLNQPHHF.